These 8 T cell receptor beta chains share one sample of origin, sequenced in a study of cytotoxic CD8 clonotypes in ibrutinib-treated CLL. Sequencing used immunoSEQ multiplex PCR; TCRdb keeps in-frame clones, though not all of them. The data show about 120,000 clones, approximately 85% seen once. The material sequenced was PBMCs, taken after 24 months of ibrutinib treatment. The origin of the receptors is a human donor with chronic lymphocytic leukemia.

The chain joins TRBV4-2 to TRBJ2-1; no reliable D call. Trimming shortened V by 0 bases and J by 6 bases, and 6 bases separated the two germline ends. Germline V gene sequence: CDR1 LGHNA, CDR2 YNFKEQ. The length of the CDR3 is 13 residues. The CDR3, as DNA: TGTGCCAGCAGCCAAGATTTGGGCAATGAGCAGTTCTTC. Translation gives CASSQDLGNEQFF.

This chain joins TRBV25-1 and TRBJ2-5, with a weak D call TRBD2 (6 bases). Germline CDR1 is MGHDK and CDR2 is SYGVNS. Trimming left V 1 base short and J 3 bases short, with 12 bases between. The CDR3 has 15 residues. Here the CDR3 DNA reads TGTGCCAGCAGTGAATCGAGGATAGCGGAAGAGACCCAGTACTTC. It yields the protein CASSESRIAEETQYF.

The V call is TRBV5-8, the J call TRBJ2-6, with no clear D. The CDR3 runs 16 residues. Germline values: CDR1 SGHTS, CDR2 YDEGEE. Trimming shortened V by 3 bases and J by 1 base, and 11 bases separated the two germline ends. CDR3 sequence (DNA): TGTGCCAGCAGCTGGGCCCTTAGGTCTGGGGCCAACGTCCTGACTTTC. This sequence encodes CASSWALRSGANVLTF.

The chain joins TRBV11-2 to TRBJ2-1; 8 bases agree with TRBD2. Germline V gene lookup returns CDR1 SGHAT and CDR2 FQNNGV. The CDR3 is 16 residues long. V dropped 2 bases and J dropped 3; count of bases not matched to a gene: 6. CDR3 sequence: CASSLSAGGLYNEQFF. The CDR3 DNA reads TGTGCCAGCAGCTTAAGTGCGGGGGGACTCTACAATGAGCAGTTCTTC.

This rearrangement joins TRBV28 to TRBJ2-7, with 13 bases identical to TRBD2. This CDR3 comprises 11 residues. Germline values: CDR1 MDHEN, CDR2 SYDVKM. After removal of 8 bases from V and 9 bases from J, the junction contained 1 base not matched to a gene. The CDR3 sequence: CASRTSGGQYF. CDR3 in DNA: TGTGCCAGCCGGACTAGCGGGGGGCAGTACTTC.

This sequence joins TRBV4-1 and TRBJ1-5; D remains unclear. The CDR3 extends over 16 amino acids. Trimming left V 1 base short and J 2 bases short, with 12 bases between. Germline assignment: CDR1 MGHRA and CDR2 YSYEKL. CDR3 residues: CASSQGFGPGNQPQHF. The CDR3 nucleotides read TGCGCCAGCAGCCAAGGGTTTGGGCCCGGCAATCAGCCCCAGCATTTT.

This clone showed up just a few times. The chain joins TRBV10-2 to TRBJ2-5; possibly TRBD1 for D (5 bases). Germline-derived CDR1 and CDR2 are WSHSY and SAAADI. The V end was cut by 10 bases, the J end by 4 bases, with 19 bases between. CDR3 size: 14 residues. CDR3 sequence reads: CATGIQGLGETQYF. CDR3 nucleotide sequence: TGCGCCACCGGAATCCAGGGCTTGGGAGAGACCCAGTACTTC.

The V gene is TRBV7-3, the J gene TRBJ1-3; TRBD1 might be the D (6 bases). V was shortened by 5 bases and J by 0 bases, with 8 bases between the two germline ends. This CDR3 region has 14 residues. From germline, CDR1 is SGHTA and CDR2 FQGTGA. Written as DNA, the CDR3 is TGTGCCAGCAGCCTGGACAGCTCTGGAAACACCATATATTTT. Translation: CASSLDSSGNTIYF.